The 30 T cell receptor beta chains below all came from one sample that was sequenced in a study of vaccination and CD4 T cells after COVID-19. Treatment given: approximately 10-day PBMC culture with coronavirus spike peptide pools or control peptides (ViraFEST assay). Antigens of these TCRs are unknown. With the Oncomine TCR Beta short-read assay, DNA from cultured CD4+ T cells was sequenced. Using its own MiXCR run on the PCR reads, TCRdb lists one record per CDR3 protein. The sample shows some 14,000 distinct CDR3 sequences, 45% of them seen only once. The specimen was CD4+ T cells from blood, cultured in vitro, collected after SARS-CoV-2 vaccination. Every receptor here comes from a human donor who had recovered from COVID-19.

This clonotype was detected only a few times. This chain connects TRBV6-2 or TRBV6-3 to TRBJ2-1; 10 bases are shared with TRBD2. J lost 4 bases, V lost 5 bases, and 5 bases had no gene match. This CDR3 has 15 residues. Germline V lookup: CDR1 MNHEY, CDR2 SVGEGT. CDR3 bases: TGTGCCAGCAGTCCGAGGACTAGCGGTTACAATGAGCAGTTCTTC. Protein: CASSPRTSGYNEQFF.

This clonotype was found once. The rearrangement joins TRBV6-1 to TRBJ2-7; no clear D gene. This CDR3 has 13 residues. Trimming shortened V by 2 bases and J by 2 bases, and 7 bases separated the two germline ends. The germline V gene has CDR1 MNHNS and CDR2 SASEGT. The CDR3 nucleotides are TGTGCCAGCAGTGAACCGGCCACCTACGAGCAGTACTTC. The encoded protein is CASSEPATYEQYF.

The gene calls are TRBV20-1 and TRBJ2-1; the match to TRBD2 covers 15 bases. This CDR3 spans 18 amino acids. Trimming took 0 bases from V and 6 from J; bases not matched to a gene: 9. In germline, CDR1 is DFQATT, CDR2 SNEGSKA (reference sequence). CDR3 amino acids: CSARDLPGLAGGANEQFF. The CDR3 DNA reads as TGCAGTGCTAGAGATCTACCGGGACTAGCGGGAGGCGCCAATGAGCAGTTCTTC.

The chain's CDR3 is CSARKQDGVQETQYF. The CDR3 bases are TGCAGTGCTAGGAAACAGGACGGAGTCCAAGAGACCCAGTACTTC. The V gene is TRBV20-1, the J gene TRBJ2-5; TRBD1 is a possible D gene (5 bases). Germline values: CDR1 DFQATT, CDR2 SNEGSKA (reference sequence). The ends were cut back, 3 bases at V and 1 base at J, with 15 bases in the middle. The CDR3 has 15 residues.

CDR3 coding DNA: TGCAGTGCCACTACGGGACTAGCGGGAGGTAGGGAGACGCAGTATTTT. Translating gives CSATTGLAGGRETQYF. The chain has TRBV20-1 and TRBJ2-3; 15 nucleotides agree with TRBD2. V was pared by 6 bases and J by 9 bases, with 13 bases of the junction left unmatched. The germline V gene has CDR1 DFQATT and CDR2 SNEGSKA (reference sequence). There are 16 residues in the CDR3.

This clonotype is deemed large (0.1 to 1%). The chain uses TRBV20-1 and TRBJ2-5; the D is unclear. CDR3 length: 15 amino acids. Trimming stripped 5 bases from V and 2 bases from J, with 18 bases between. CDR1 and CDR2 from the germline V gene are DFQATT and SNEGSKA (reference sequence). In DNA form, the CDR3 reads TGCAGTGCTCACGGGCCCTGGACGGAACAAGAGACCCAGTACTTC. Its protein is CSAHGPWTEQETQYF.

The rearrangement joins TRBV20-1 to TRBJ2-6, with a possible D match to TRBD1 (6 bases). CDR1 and CDR2 from the germline V gene are DFQATT and SNEGSKA (reference sequence). The CDR3 contains 19 residues. V was pared by 1 base and J by 0 bases, with 19 bases between. The CDR3 bases are TGCAGTGCTAGAGGTATATTCGGCAGGACAGACTCTGGGGCCAACGTCCTGACTTTC. As protein: CSARGIFGRTDSGANVLTF.

The V and J genes are TRBV19 and TRBJ2-3; D not certain. CDR3 length: 14 amino acids. Deletions cut 5 bases from V and 6 bases from J, with 15 bases between. Germline assignment: CDR1 LNHDA and CDR2 SQIVND (reference sequence). In nucleotides, the CDR3 is TGTGCCAGTAGTCCAGATCCGGTCGGCGATACGCAGTATTTT. Its protein is CASSPDPVGDTQYF.

The chain carries TRBV20-1 and TRBJ1-5, with 7 bases that match TRBD1. This CDR3 is 15 amino acids long. Unmatched junction bases numbered 9, after V lost 3 bases and J lost 4 bases. Germline loops: CDR1 DFQATT, CDR2 SNEGSKA (reference sequence). The CDR3 DNA reads TGCAGTGCTAGTTCCGGGACAGTAGCGAATCAGCCCCAGCATTTT. It specifies CSASSGTVANQPQHF.

The chain has TRBV5-8 and TRBJ1-1; D is ambiguous. V was pared by 4 bases and J by 5 bases, with 6 bases between. CDR3 length equals 11 residues. Germline CDR1 is SGHTS and CDR2 is YDEGEE. The CDR3 nucleotides read TGTGCCAGCAGCATAGGGACTGAAGCTTTCTTT. As protein: CASSIGTEAFF.

This sequence joins TRBV21-1 and TRBJ2-7; the table assigns TRBD1, which was not confirmed against the DNA. TRBV21-1 is deemed a pseudogene. CDR3 length: 15 residues. Here the CDR3 DNA reads TGTGCCAGCCCCTTAGGGGACCGACCTTCCTACGAGCAGTACTTC. Its protein is CASPLGDRPSYEQYF.

The rearrangement links TRBV10-3 to TRBJ2-5, with 7 bases aligning to TRBD2. CDR3 length: 14 amino acids. Trimming cost V 0 bases and J 5 bases; bases outside gene matches: 3. Looked up from germline, CDR1 is ENHRY and CDR2 is SYGVKD. The chain's CDR3 is CAISESGGTETQYF. The CDR3 DNA follows: TGTGCCATCAGTGAGTCGGGGGGGACGGAGACCCAGTACTTC.

The CDR3 is CASIDLPGYSNQPQHF. The CDR3 DNA reads as TGTGCCAGCATAGACCTACCGGGTTATAGCAATCAGCCCCAGCATTTT. The V call is TRBV28, the J call TRBJ1-5, with no clear D. There are 16 residues in the CDR3. Germline values: CDR1 MDHEN, CDR2 SYDVKM. Trimming removed 7 bases at V and 0 bases at J, with 16 bases between.

The genes are TRBV7-7 and TRBJ1-6; TRBD1 agrees at 9 bases. The CDR3 consists of 17 residues. Germline assignment: CDR1 SSHAT and CDR2 FNYEAQ (reference sequence). The V and J ends lost 1 base and 6 bases, in that order; junction bases with no gene match: 7. The CDR3 protein is CASSLECLTGGNSPLHF. The CDR3 DNA sequence: TGTGCCAGCAGCTTAGAGTGCCTGACAGGGGGTAATTCACCCCTCCACTTT.

This clonotype has more than one count but fewer than ten. The chain recombines TRBV18 with TRBJ1-5, with 7 bases aligning to TRBD1. The germline V gene has CDR1 KGHSH and CDR2 LQKENI. V lost 6 bases, J lost 7 bases, and 6 bases stayed unmatched. The CDR3 sequence is 13 residues long. Here the CDR3 DNA reads TGTGCCAGCTCGCAAGACAGGGACCAGCCCCAGCATTTT. Its translation: CASSQDRDQPQHF.

This chain connects TRBV12-3 or TRBV12-4 to TRBJ2-5; TRBD1 might be the D (6 bases). The CDR3 totals 13 residues. Deletions cut 3 bases from V and 5 bases from J, with 10 bases between. CDR3 DNA sequence: TGTGCCAGCAGTTTTGGCCAGGGGGAGACCCAGTACTTC. This sequence encodes CASSFGQGETQYF.

This chain joins TRBV6-2 or TRBV6-3 and TRBJ2-3; maybe TRBD2 (5 bases). The CDR3 is 15 residues long. Germline values: CDR1 MNHEY, CDR2 SVGEGT. Trimming stripped 8 bases from V and 1 base from J, with 16 bases between. CDR3 in DNA: TGTGCCAGCCTGAGTTGGGGAGAGGGCACAGATACGCAGTATTTT. This gives the protein CASLSWGEGTDTQYF.

The chain joins TRBV5-4 to TRBJ2-5; D might be TRBD1 (5 bases). CDR3 length equals 13 residues. Germline V gives CDR1 SGHNT, CDR2 YYREEE (reference sequence). With 4 bases removed from V and 2 bases from J, the gap between germline ends came to 9 bases. CDR3 bases: TGTGCCAGCAGCAGACAGATACAAGAGACCCAGTACTTC. Amino acid sequence: CASSRQIQETQYF.

This clonotype came up once. The CDR3 nucleotides read TGTGCCAGCAGTGAAGAGGTGGCGGGGGGCGGAAAAGAGACCCAGTACTTC. Residues: CASSEEVAGGGKETQYF. The genes are TRBV6-1 and TRBJ2-5, with 8 bases matching TRBD2. Trimming took 1 base from V and 3 from J; bases not matched to a gene: 10. Germline-derived CDR1 and CDR2 are MNHNS and SASEGT. The CDR3 contains 17 residues.

In its sample, this clonotype was seen a few times. V usage is TRBV27 and J usage is TRBJ2-7, with TRBD2 matching over 8 bases. The CDR3 length is 13 residues. Germline assignment: CDR1 MNHEY and CDR2 SMNVEV (reference sequence). Trimming took 5 bases from V and 4 from J; bases not matched to a gene: 4. The CDR3 DNA reads as TGTGCCAGCAGTCTCAAGCGGGAGTACGAGCAGTACTTC. It yields the protein CASSLKREYEQYF.

The chain combines TRBV12-3 or TRBV12-4 with TRBJ1-5; no reliable D call. V was cut by 3 bases and J by 5 bases, with 8 bases left in between. The CDR3 is 13 amino acids. CDR3 in amino acids: CASSLKRYQPQHF. In DNA form, the CDR3 reads TGTGCCAGCAGTTTGAAGCGTTATCAGCCCCAGCATTTT.

The chain joins TRBV2 to TRBJ1-2; D not resolved. The length of the CDR3 is 12 residues. Trimming pared 6 bases from V and 10 bases from J, leaving 15 bases between. Germline V CDR1 and CDR2: SNHLY, FYNNEI. The CDR3 reads CASSPEGGAYTF. The CDR3 DNA follows: TGTGCCAGCAGCCCAGAGGGAGGAGCCTACACCTTC.

By proportion, this clonotype is medium-sized. The chain couples TRBV12-3 or TRBV12-4 to TRBJ2-1, with D uncertain. The CDR3 covers 11 residues. V lost 5 bases and J lost 4, with 3 bases in between. CDR3 in DNA: TGTGCCAGCAGTCTTTACAATGAGCAGTTCTTC. The encoded protein is CASSLYNEQFF.

This clonotype came up a few times. The J gene is TRBJ1-3, the V gene TRBV6-1, with D perhaps TRBD1 (6 bases). The V gene's germline CDR1 is MNHNS and CDR2 SASEGT. Deletions cut 6 bases from V and 2 bases from J, with 14 bases between. The CDR3 length is 15 residues. CDR3 DNA: TGTGCCAGCAGGGGAGAGGGGGGTCCTGGAAACACCATATATTTT. Amino acids: CASRGEGGPGNTIYF.

The rearrangement joins TRBV20-1 to TRBJ2-1; no clear D gene. Germline values: CDR1 DFQATT, CDR2 SNEGSKA (reference sequence). V was clipped by 0 bases and J by 7 bases, with 10 bases between them. CDR3 length: 13 amino acids. CDR3 in amino acids: CSARDPTPNEQFF. The CDR3 DNA follows: TGCAGTGCTAGAGATCCCACCCCTAATGAGCAGTTCTTC.

The chain employs TRBV25-1 and TRBJ2-1; TRBD2 agrees at 9 bases. CDR1 is MGHDK and CDR2 is SYGVNS in the germline V gene. CDR3 size: 15 residues. V gave up 3 bases and J gave up 5 bases; unmatched junction bases: 5. This chain's CDR3 is CASSDTSGRHNEQFF. In nucleotides, the CDR3 is TGTGCCAGCAGTGACACGAGCGGGAGGCACAATGAGCAGTTCTTC. Drawing the rest from reference TRBV25-1 and TRBJ2-1, the complete variable domain is EADIYQTPRYLVIGTGKKITLECSQTMGHDKMYWYQQDPGMELHLIHYSYGVNSTEKGDLSSESTVSRIRTEHFPLTLESARPSHTSQYLCASSDTSGRHNEQFFGPGTRLTVL.

This chain joins TRBV5-3 and TRBJ1-1; D is ambiguous. TRBV5-3 is an ORF for which the function is uncertain. Trimming cost V 4 bases and J 0 bases, with 7 bases left between them. The CDR3 consists of 13 residues. The CDR3 protein is CARSPSLNTEAFF. The DNA of the CDR3 is TGTGCCAGAAGCCCGTCCCTGAACACTGAAGCTTTCTTT.

This clonotype was detected a few times. V gene TRBV7-6 combines with J gene TRBJ2-3; D perhaps matches TRBD2 (5 bases). CDR1 and CDR2 (germline): SGHVS, FNYEAQ. V lost 2 bases to trimming and J lost 2 bases, with 14 bases between them. CDR3 size: 16 residues. The CDR3 bases are TGTGCCAGCAGCTTATCAGCGGTGGTAGTCACAGATACGCAGTATTTT. It yields the protein CASSLSAVVVTDTQYF.

This rearrangement joins TRBV19 to TRBJ2-1; perhaps TRBD2 as D (5 bases). The V and J ends lost 3 bases and 3 bases respectively, with 15 bases between them. The CDR3 extends over 16 amino acids. The germline gives CDR1 LNHDA, CDR2 SQIVND (reference sequence). The CDR3, as DNA: TGTGCCAGTAGTATCCGAGGACTTGGTTACTACAATGAGCAGTTCTTC. As protein: CASSIRGLGYYNEQFF.

V usage is TRBV30 and J usage is TRBJ1-6; 8 bases match TRBD1. J gave up 14 bases and V 5 bases, and 11 bases lay outside the gene matches. The CDR3 has 13 amino acids. Looked up from germline, CDR1 is GTSNPN and CDR2 is SVGIG (reference sequence). CDR3 protein: CAWVRNRGSALHF. The CDR3 nucleotides read TGTGCCTGGGTACGAAACAGGGGGTCGGCCCTCCACTTT.